Described below is a single TCR beta chain sequence and its context. Its binding antigen is unknown. No quality values exist for individual bases; no much larger clone is one base distant. The data originate from a study of graft-versus-host responses after intestinal transplantation (dated by TCRdb to 2020 to 2023). Study-wide context: The transplants that recipients got were multivisceral, liver-intestinal, or isolated intestinal. All recipients received anti-thymocyte globulin induction followed by maintenance tacrolimus and steroids for around three years. After intestinal transplantation, graft-versus-host and host-versus-graft alloreactive T cell clones were followed in the graft, circulation and bone marrow using bulk TCR-beta CDR3 sequencing. Alloreactive clones were identified by sequencing pre-transplant mixed lymphocyte reaction products and comparing these products with unstimulated pre-transplant donor and recipient T cells. A cohort of about two dozen intestinal transplant recipients, including one retransplant, was enrolled, and a few patients lacking pretransplant specimens were excluded. Donor T cell macrochimerism was defined as a peak of at least 4% donor T cells among recipient peripheral blood mononuclear cells. Rather than being sequenced by the commercial service, samples from a few later patients were sequenced in-house on an Illumina MiSeq and processed with MiXCR. General study outcomes and caveats: Early after transplant, peak levels of circulating GvH clones were associated with declines in HvG clones. GvH clones were detected in recipient bone marrow, and some of these GvH clones were observed earlier in ileal mucosa or blood, consistent with an intestinal mucosal origin. Conclusions were limited by the relatively low number and heterogeneity of intestinal transplant patients. In the allografts of patients with donor T cell macrochimerism, GvH to HvG T cell clonal ratios were high.

What the time point label conveys for this sample: cells obtained before transplantation from donor or recipient. CD3+CD4+ and CD3+CD8+ populations were FACS-sorted from unstimulated pre-transplant donor and recipient cells taken from spleen or lymph nodes. Library method: the immunoSEQ multiplex PCR assay. For most patients, genomic DNA was isolated with the Qiagen DNeasy Blood and Tissue Kit and shipped frozen to Adaptive Biotechnologies for TCR sequencing. Adaptive Biotechnologies carried out high-throughput TCR-beta CDR3 sequencing of genomic DNA for most patients. Concerning the study's data processing: TCR sequencing data were retrieved from Adaptive's ImmunoSEQ software for more than 15 patients, whereas a few other patients were processed with MiXCR and VDJtools. To correct CD4 versus CD8 sorting errors, sequences present in both subsets at a frequency ratio below 5:1 were removed. CDR3 nucleotide sequences shared between donor and recipient were removed because the origin of such sequences could not be assigned. To count as alloreactive, a clone needed at least 2-fold expansion over unstimulated cells and a minimum CFSE-low frequency of 0.002% (template counts) or 0.001% (read counts). Clones detected in sequenced pre-transplant spleen, lymph node, or MLR CFSE-low populations of the donor or recipient were defined as mappable. The cumulative frequency of alloreactive clones was calculated as a percentage of all sequences, weighted by copy number. What TCRdb holds here is the immuneACCESS table cut down to in-frame rearrangements. Part of the clones is not present; checked against another copy, under half of the missing clones reflect an unresolved V gene, and the others are unexplained. V and J calls and clone size follow that table, whereas D and trimming were derived from the DNA. The sample records more than 65,000 clones, 85% to 95% of which are singletons. Of the sample, less than 0.65% is held by the ten largest clones.

Looking up the germline V gene (reference sequence) yields CDR1 MNHEY and CDR2 SMNVEV. From V the trimming removes 6 bases and from J it removes 4 bases, while the gene matches leave 12 bases of the junction unaccounted for. The CDR3 runs 16 residues from the cysteine to the phenylalanine. The retained sequence is limited to the CDR3, 48 bases, with the frame set at the first base. The input for sequencing was unstimulated CD8+ T cells sorted from spleen or lymph node cells, taken before intestinal transplant. This clonotype was obtained from a human donor who received an intestinal transplant. Recombination joined TRBV27 with TRBJ1-2, and 9 junctional nucleotides match TRBD1. The CDR3 protein: CASSPDPGQGAYGYTF. The nucleotide sequence reads as follows: TGTGCCAGCAGCCCTGATCCGGGACAGGGCGCCTATGGCTACACCTTC.